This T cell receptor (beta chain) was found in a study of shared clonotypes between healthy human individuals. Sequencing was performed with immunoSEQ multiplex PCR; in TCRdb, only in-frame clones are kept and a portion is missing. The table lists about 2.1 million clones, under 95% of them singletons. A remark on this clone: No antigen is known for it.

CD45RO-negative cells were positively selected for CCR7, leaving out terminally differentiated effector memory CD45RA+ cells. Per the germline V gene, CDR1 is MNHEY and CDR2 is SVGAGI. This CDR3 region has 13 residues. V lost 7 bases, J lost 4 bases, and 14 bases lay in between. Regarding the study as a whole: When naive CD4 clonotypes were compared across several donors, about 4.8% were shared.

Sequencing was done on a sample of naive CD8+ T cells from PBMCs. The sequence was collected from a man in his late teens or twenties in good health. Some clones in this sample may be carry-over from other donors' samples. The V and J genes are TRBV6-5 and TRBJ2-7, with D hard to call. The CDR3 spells CASTEGSKYEQYF. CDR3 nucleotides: TGTGCCAGCACTGAAGGGTCCAAATACGAGCAGTACTTC.